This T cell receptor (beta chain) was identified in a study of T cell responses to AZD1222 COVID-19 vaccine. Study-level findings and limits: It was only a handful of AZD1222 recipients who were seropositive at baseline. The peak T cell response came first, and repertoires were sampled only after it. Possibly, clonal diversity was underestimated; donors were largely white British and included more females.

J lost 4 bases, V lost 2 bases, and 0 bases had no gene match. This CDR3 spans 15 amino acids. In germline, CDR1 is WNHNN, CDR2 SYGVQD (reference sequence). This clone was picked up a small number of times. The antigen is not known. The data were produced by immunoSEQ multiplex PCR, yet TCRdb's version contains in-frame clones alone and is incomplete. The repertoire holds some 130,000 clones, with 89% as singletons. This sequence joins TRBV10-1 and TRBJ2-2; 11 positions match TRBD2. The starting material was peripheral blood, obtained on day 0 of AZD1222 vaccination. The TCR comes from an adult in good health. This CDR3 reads CASSEGLAGTGELFF. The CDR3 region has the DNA TGCGCCAGCAGTGAGGGACTAGCGGGCACCGGGGAGCTGTTTTTT.